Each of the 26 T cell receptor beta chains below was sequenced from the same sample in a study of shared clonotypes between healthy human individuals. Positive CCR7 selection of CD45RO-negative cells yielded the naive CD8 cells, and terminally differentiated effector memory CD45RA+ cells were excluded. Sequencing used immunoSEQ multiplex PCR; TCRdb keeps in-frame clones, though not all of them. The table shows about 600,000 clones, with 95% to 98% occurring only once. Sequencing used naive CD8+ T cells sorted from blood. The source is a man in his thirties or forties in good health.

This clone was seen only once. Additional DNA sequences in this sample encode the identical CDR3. DNA of the CDR3: TGTGCCAGCAGCCGTACAGATACGCAGTATTTT. Its translation is CASSRTDTQYF. This chain links TRBV7-9 with TRBJ2-3, with D unresolved. V gave up 5 bases and J gave up 3 bases, with 3 bases separating them. The CDR3 length is 11 residues. CDR1 and CDR2 (germline): SEHNR, FQNEAQ (reference sequence).

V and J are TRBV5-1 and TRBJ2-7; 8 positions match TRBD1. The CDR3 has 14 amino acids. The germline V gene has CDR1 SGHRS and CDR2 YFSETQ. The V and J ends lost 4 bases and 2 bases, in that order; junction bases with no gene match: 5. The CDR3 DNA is TGCGCCAGCAGCCACGGGACAGGCACCTACGAGCAGTACTTC. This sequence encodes CASSHGTGTYEQYF.

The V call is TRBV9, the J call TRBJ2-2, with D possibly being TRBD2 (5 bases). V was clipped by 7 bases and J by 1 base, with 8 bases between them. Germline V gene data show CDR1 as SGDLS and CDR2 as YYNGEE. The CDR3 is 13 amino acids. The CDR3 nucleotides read TGTGCCAGCGGGAGCCTGAACACCGGGGAGCTGTTTTTT. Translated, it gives CASGSLNTGELFF.

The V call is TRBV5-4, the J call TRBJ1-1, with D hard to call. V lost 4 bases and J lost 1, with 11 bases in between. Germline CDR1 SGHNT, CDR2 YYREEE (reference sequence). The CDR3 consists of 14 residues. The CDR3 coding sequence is TGTGCCAGCAGCCAACTGGGCAGGAACACTGAAGCTTTCTTT. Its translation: CASSQLGRNTEAFF.

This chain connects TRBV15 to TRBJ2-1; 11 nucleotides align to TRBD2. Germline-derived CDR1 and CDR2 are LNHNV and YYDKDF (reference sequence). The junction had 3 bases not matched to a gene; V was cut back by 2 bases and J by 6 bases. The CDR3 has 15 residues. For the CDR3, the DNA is TGTGCCACCAGCAGACTGACTAGCGGGATCAATGAGCAGTTCTTC. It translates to CATSRLTSGINEQFF.

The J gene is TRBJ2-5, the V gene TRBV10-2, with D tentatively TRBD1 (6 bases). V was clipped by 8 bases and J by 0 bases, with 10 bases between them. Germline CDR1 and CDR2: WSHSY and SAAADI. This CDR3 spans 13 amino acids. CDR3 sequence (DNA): TGCGCCAGCCAAAGGGACAACCAAGAGACCCAGTACTTC. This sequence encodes CASQRDNQETQYF.

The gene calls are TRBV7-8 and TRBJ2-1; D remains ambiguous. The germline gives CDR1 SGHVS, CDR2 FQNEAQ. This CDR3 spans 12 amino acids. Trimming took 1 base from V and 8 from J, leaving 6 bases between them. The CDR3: CASSLVADEQFF. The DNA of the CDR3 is TGTGCCAGCAGCTTAGTTGCCGATGAGCAGTTCTTC.

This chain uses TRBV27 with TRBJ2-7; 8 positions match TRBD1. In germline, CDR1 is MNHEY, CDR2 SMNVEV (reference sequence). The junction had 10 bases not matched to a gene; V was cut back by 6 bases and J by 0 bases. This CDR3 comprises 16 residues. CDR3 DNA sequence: TGTGCCAGCAGCCGTATTCGGACAGGGAACTCCTACGAGCAGTACTTC. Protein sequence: CASSRIRTGNSYEQYF.

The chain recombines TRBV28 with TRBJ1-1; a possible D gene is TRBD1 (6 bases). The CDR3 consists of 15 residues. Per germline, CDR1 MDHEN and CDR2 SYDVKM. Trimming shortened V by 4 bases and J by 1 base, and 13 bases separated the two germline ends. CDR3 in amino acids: CASSYVRGRNTEAFF. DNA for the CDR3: TGTGCCAGCAGTTACGTCAGGGGCCGGAACACTGAAGCTTTCTTT.

CDR3 protein: CASSEWTGETQYF. The DNA for the CDR3 is TGTGCCAGCAGCGAATGGACAGGAGAGACCCAGTACTTC. The chain links TRBV7-2 to TRBJ2-5; TRBD1 matches 7 bases. The CDR3 covers 13 residues. The germline V gene encodes CDR1 SGHTA and CDR2 FQGNSA. Losses at the gene ends were 5 bases for V and 4 bases for J; bases not matched to a gene: 4.

This CDR3 is CASAIIIYEQYF. In nucleotides, the CDR3 is TGTGCCAGCGCTATAATAATCTACGAGCAGTACTTC. The chain carries TRBV28 and TRBJ2-7; the D is unclear. V was cut by 8 bases and J by 3 bases, with 11 bases left in between. The CDR3 loop spans 12 amino acids. Germline V gene lookup returns CDR1 MDHEN and CDR2 SYDVKM.

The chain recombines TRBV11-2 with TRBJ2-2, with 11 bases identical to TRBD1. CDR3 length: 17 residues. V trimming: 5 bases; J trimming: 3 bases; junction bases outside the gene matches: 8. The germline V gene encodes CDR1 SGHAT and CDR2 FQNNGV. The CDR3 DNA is TGTGCCAGCAGCCCCGGGCCGGGACAGGGGGACACCGGGGAGCTGTTTTTT. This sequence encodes CASSPGPGQGDTGELFF.

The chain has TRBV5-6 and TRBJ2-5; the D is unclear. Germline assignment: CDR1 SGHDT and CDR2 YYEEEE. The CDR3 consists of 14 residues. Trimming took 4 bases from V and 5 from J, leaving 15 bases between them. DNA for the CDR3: TGTGCCAGCAGCGGGCCCGGGTCAGCGGAGACCCAGTACTTC. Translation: CASSGPGSAETQYF. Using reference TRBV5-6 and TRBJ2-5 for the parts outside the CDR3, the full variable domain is DAGVTQSPTHLIKTRGQQVTLRCSPKSGHDTVSWYQQALGQGPQFIFQYYEEEERQRGNFPDRFSGHQFPNYSSELNVNALLLGDSALYLCASSGPGSAETQYFGPGTRLLVL.

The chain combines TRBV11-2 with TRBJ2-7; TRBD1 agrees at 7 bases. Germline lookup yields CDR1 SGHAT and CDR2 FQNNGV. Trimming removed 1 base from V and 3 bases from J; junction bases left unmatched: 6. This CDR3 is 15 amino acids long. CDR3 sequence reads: CASSLGDSGNYEQYF. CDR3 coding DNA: TGTGCCAGCAGCTTAGGGGACAGTGGGAACTACGAGCAGTACTTC.

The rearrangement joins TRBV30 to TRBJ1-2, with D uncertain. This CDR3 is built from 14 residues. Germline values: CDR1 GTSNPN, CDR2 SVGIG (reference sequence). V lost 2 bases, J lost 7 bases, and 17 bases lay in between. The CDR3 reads CAWSNAGWSAGYTF. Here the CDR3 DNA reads TGTGCCTGGAGTAACGCCGGGTGGTCGGCTGGCTACACCTTC.

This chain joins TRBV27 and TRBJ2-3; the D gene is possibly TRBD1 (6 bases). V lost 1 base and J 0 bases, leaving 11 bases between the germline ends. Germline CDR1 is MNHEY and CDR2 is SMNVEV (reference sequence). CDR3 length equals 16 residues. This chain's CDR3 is CASSLLGTGSTDTQYF. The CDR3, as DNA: TGTGCCAGCAGTTTATTGGGTACAGGGAGCACAGATACGCAGTATTTT.

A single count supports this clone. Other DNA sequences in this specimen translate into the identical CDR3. The CDR3: CASSVGGVSYEQYF. For the CDR3, the DNA is TGTGCCAGCAGCGTAGGTGGAGTCTCCTACGAGCAGTACTTC. The chain carries TRBV9 and TRBJ2-7; unclear D gene. The CDR3 sequence is 14 residues long. Germline CDR1 and CDR2: SGDLS and YYNGEE. Deletions cut 0 bases from V and 0 bases from J, with 7 bases between.

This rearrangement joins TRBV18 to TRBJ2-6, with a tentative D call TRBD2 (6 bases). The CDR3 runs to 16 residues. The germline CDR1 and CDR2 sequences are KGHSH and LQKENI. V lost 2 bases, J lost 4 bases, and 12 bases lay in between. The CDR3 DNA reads TGTGCCAGCTCACCATCGGAGGGCCTCGGGGCCAACGTCCTGACTTTC. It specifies CASSPSEGLGANVLTF.

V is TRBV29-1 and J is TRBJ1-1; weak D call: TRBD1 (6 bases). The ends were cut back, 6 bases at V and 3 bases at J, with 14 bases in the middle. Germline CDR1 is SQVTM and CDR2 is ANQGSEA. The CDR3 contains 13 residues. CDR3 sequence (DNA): TGCAGCGTACTCGGGACACAAGACACTGAAGCTTTCTTT. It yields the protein CSVLGTQDTEAFF. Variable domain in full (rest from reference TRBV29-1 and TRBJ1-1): SAVISQKPSRDICQRGTSLTIQCQVDSQVTMMFWYRQQPGQSLTLIATANQGSEATYESGFVIDKFPISRPNLTFSTLTVSNMSPEDSSIYLCSVLGTQDTEAFFGQGTRLTVV.

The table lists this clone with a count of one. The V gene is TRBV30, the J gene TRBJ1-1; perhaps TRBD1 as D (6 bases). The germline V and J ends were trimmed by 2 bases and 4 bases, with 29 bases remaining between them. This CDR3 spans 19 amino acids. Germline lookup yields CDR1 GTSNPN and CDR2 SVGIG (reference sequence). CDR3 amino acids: CAWSTLSQVNRARGTEAFF. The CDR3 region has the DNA TGTGCCTGGAGTACCCTAAGCCAAGTTAACAGGGCGAGGGGCACTGAAGCTTTCTTT.

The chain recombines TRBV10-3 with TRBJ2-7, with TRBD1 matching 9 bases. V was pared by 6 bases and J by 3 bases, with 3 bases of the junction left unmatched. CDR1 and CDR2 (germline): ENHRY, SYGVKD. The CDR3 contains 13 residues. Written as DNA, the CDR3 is TGTGCCATCAGGACAGGGGGGGACTACGAGCAGTACTTC. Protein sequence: CAIRTGGDYEQYF.

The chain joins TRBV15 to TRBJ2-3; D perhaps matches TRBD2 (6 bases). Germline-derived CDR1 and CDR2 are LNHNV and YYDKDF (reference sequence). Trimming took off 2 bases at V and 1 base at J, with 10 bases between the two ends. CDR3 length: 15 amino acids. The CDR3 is CATSRITGGTDTQYF. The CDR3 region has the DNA TGTGCCACCAGCAGAATCACGGGGGGCACAGATACGCAGTATTTT. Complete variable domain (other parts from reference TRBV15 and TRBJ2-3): DAMVIQNPRYQVTQFGKPVTLSCSQTLNHNVMYWYQQKSSQAPKLLFHYYDKDFNNEADTPDNFQSRRPNTSFCFLDIRSPGLGDTAMYLCATSRITGGTDTQYFGPGTRLTVL.

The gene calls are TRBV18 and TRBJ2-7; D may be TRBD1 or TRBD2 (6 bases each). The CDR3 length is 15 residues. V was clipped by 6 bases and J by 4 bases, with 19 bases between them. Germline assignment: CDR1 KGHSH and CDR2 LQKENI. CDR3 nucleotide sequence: TGTGCCAGCTCTCAAGGCGGGACACCGTATTACGAGCAGTACTTC. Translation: CASSQGGTPYYEQYF. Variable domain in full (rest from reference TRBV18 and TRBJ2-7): NAGVMQNPRHLVRRRGQEARLRCSPMKGHSHVYWYRQLPEEGLKFMVYLQKENIIDESGMPKERFSAEFPKEGPSILRIQQVVRGDSAAYFCASSQGGTPYYEQYFGPGTRLTVT.

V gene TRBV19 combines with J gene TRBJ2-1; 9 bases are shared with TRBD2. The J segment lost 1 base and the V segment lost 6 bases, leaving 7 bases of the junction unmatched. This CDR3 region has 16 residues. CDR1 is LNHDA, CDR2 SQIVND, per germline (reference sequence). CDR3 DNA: TGTGCCAGTAGCTCTGAACTAGCGGGTTCCTACAATGAGCAGTTCTTC. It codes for CASSSELAGSYNEQFF.

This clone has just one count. This chain's CDR3 is CASSLTDRDFYNEQFF. Here the CDR3 DNA reads TGTGCCAGCAGCTTGACGGACCGGGATTTCTACAATGAGCAGTTCTTC. This chain uses TRBV5-5 with TRBJ2-1; possibly TRBD2 for D (5 bases). Trimming left V 1 base short and J 3 bases short, with 14 bases between. CDR1 is SGHKS, CDR2 YYEKEE, per germline (reference sequence). The CDR3 has 16 residues.

CDR3 sequence (DNA): TGTGCCAGCAGTTTATATGCGGGGGGCGCAGATACGCAGTATTTT. It is translated as CASSLYAGGADTQYF. The genes are TRBV27 and TRBJ2-3; 8 bases agree with TRBD2. The CDR3 covers 15 residues. V shed 1 base and J 4 bases; nucleotides not matched to a gene: 4. Looked up from germline, CDR1 is MNHEY and CDR2 is SMNVEV (reference sequence).